The present entry profiles one TCR beta chain with its context. The antigen is unknown. This table comes from immunoSEQ multiplex PCR, and its TCRdb copy is limited to in-frame clones, with some not included. Counted here are around 300,000 clones, roughly 90% occurring once; the ten biggest clones make up around 0.96%. The data were obtained in a study of cytomegalovirus exposure and HLA in healthy donors. Study-wide findings and caveats: Most TCR sequences were uncommon, yet certain public TCRs appeared in many donors. First-cohort TCR clusters were later found to tend to co-occur in the 120 or so validation repertoires.

There are 15 residues in the CDR3. With 0 bases clipped from V and 5 bases from J, the junction kept 6 bases outside the gene matches. Germline loops: CDR1 SGDLS, CDR2 YYNGEE. The donors were in the approximately 120-subject validation cohort, distinct from the approximately 730-subject first cohort. The chain joins TRBV9 to TRBJ2-7; 9 nucleotides line up with TRBD1. The sequenced sample was PBMCs. This receptor was taken from a man aged 30 to 39 in good health and CMV-seronegative. CDR3 DNA: TGTGCCAGCAGCGTAGGAAGGACAGGGGTCCACGAGCAGTACTTC. Translating gives CASSVGRTGVHEQYF.